These 8 T cell receptor beta chains originate from one sample sequenced in a study of blood T cell repertoires in COVID-19 (dated by TCRdb to about 2020). The library was made by the immunoSEQ multiplex PCR assay. Held by TCRdb, this immuneACCESS table contains in-frame sequences only and omits some clones. Under half of the omission traces to an unresolved V gene where checked; the cause of the rest is unknown. Across this sample there are 200,000 to 250,000 clones, with about 91% seen only once. Of the sample, 1.2% falls within the top ten clones. The sequencing sample was made of peripheral blood. The receptors were gathered from a man younger than 45 with acute or convalescent COVID-19.

The chain is built from TRBV5-1 and TRBJ1-4; no definite D call. V was clipped by 3 bases and J by 3 bases, with 12 bases between them. The CDR3 loop spans 15 amino acids. The germline V gene encodes CDR1 SGHRS and CDR2 YFSETQ. The CDR3 coding sequence is TGCGCCAGCAGCTCCGGTATCGAGTCTAATGAAAAACTGTTTTTT. Translating gives CASSSGIESNEKLFF.

The chain links TRBV12-3 or TRBV12-4 to TRBJ1-1; 7 bases are shared with TRBD1. The CDR3 runs to 13 residues. Trimming removed 5 bases from V and 6 bases from J; junction bases left unmatched: 6. The CDR3 region has the DNA TGTGCCAGCAGTCCTCGACAGGGCGCTGAAGCTTTCTTT. This sequence encodes CASSPRQGAEAFF.

V is TRBV11-3 and J is TRBJ2-5, with 7 bases that match TRBD1. The CDR3 loop spans 13 amino acids. The J segment lost 5 bases and the V segment lost 5 bases, leaving 5 bases of the junction unmatched. Per germline, CDR1 SGHNT and CDR2 YENEEA. CDR3 sequence reads: CASSTRGLETQYF. CDR3 coding DNA: TGTGCCAGCAGCACCAGGGGGTTGGAGACCCAGTACTTC.

This clone was counted between two and nine times. The chain recombines TRBV29-1 with TRBJ2-7; the D is unclear. The V gene's germline CDR1 is SQVTM and CDR2 ANQGSEA. The V and J ends lost 6 bases and 4 bases respectively, with 7 bases between them. The CDR3 totals 10 residues. Here the CDR3 reads CSVGSYEQYF. The CDR3 bases are TGCAGCGTCGGTTCTTACGAGCAGTACTTC.

This clone was counted only a few times. For the CDR3, the DNA is TGTGCCAGCAGTGAACGCCACCTGACAGACTCCAATCAGCCCCAGCATTTT. As protein: CASSERHLTDSNQPQHF. The gene calls are TRBV6-1 and TRBJ1-5; D may be TRBD1 (5 bases). The length of the CDR3 is 17 residues. V lost 2 bases to trimming and J lost 3 bases, with 17 bases between them. Germline CDR1 MNHNS, CDR2 SASEGT.

The rearrangement uses TRBV5-1 and TRBJ2-3; possibly TRBD2 for D (6 bases). The V gene lost 6 bases and the J gene lost 4 bases, with 15 bases spanning the gap. CDR1 is SGHRS, CDR2 YFSETQ, per germline. The CDR3 runs to 14 residues. CDR3 DNA: TGCGCCAGCACACCGACTAGTTTAGCAGATACGCAGTATTTT. Its translation is CASTPTSLADTQYF.

V gene TRBV7-9 combines with J gene TRBJ2-3; tentatively, D is TRBD1 (6 bases). This CDR3 contains 13 residues. The V end lost 9 bases, the J end lost 0 bases, and 10 bases lay between the germline ends. Germline V gene sequence: CDR1 SEHNR, CDR2 FQNEAQ (reference sequence). CDR3 protein: CARSQGSTDTQYF. The CDR3, as DNA: TGTGCCAGATCACAGGGTAGCACAGATACGCAGTATTTT.

V is TRBV2 and J is TRBJ1-3; maybe TRBD1 (5 bases). The V gene's germline CDR1 is SNHLY and CDR2 FYNNEI. V shed 5 bases and J shed 0 bases, with 14 bases lying between them. The CDR3 length is 16 residues. The CDR3 nucleotides read TGTGCCAGCAGTCGAGGAGGGGACCGCTCTGGAAACACCATATATTTT. It codes for CASSRGGDRSGNTIYF.